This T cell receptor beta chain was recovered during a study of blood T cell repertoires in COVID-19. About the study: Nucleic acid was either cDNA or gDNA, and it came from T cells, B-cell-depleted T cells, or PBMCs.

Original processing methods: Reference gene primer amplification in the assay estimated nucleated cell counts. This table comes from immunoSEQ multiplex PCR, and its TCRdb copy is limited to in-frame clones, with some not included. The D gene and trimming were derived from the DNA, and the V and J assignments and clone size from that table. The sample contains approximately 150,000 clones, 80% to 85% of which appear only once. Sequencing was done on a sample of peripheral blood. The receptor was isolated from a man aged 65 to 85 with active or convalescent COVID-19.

CDR3 sequence (DNA): TGTGCCTGGAGAAGAACGAGCCGCACAGATACGCAGTATTTT. Its translation is CAWRRTSRTDTQYF. This chain links TRBV30 with TRBJ2-3, with D unresolved. Germline CDR1 GTSNPN, CDR2 SVGIG (reference sequence). Trimming stripped 3 bases from V and 1 base from J, with 11 bases between. This CDR3 contains 14 residues.